The 29 T cell receptor beta chains in this list originate from one sample, sequenced in a study of cytomegalovirus exposure and HLA in healthy donors. Use of 60 Vbeta and 13 Jbeta primers characterized the PCR. The assay was immunoSEQ multiplex PCR, and TCRdb's table has in-frame clones only and misses some. Of around 260,000 clones in the sample, approximately 80% were seen once. The sequencing input was PBMCs. Source of these receptors: a girl aged 2-10 years in good health and CMV-seronegative.

Only one count was recorded for this clone. The chain is built from TRBV29-1 and TRBJ2-1, with no clear D. The CDR3 runs to 9 residues. Per the germline V gene, CDR1 is SQVTM and CDR2 is ANQGSEA. V was trimmed by 7 bases and J by 5 bases, leaving 3 bases between them. The CDR3 protein is CSGDNEQFF. DNA of the CDR3: TGCAGCGGCGACAATGAGCAGTTCTTC.

This chain uses TRBV9 with TRBJ2-7, with D tentatively TRBD1 (6 bases). This CDR3 contains 16 residues. Germline assignment: CDR1 SGDLS and CDR2 YYNGEE. Trimming took 0 bases from V and 5 from J, leaving 18 bases between them. This CDR3 reads CASSVGDRSTMDEQYF. The CDR3 DNA sequence: TGTGCCAGCAGCGTAGGTGACAGGTCAACGATGGACGAGCAGTACTTC.

The V and J genes are TRBV10-1 and TRBJ2-5, with D hard to call. Trimming took 5 bases from V and 2 from J, leaving 9 bases between them. Per germline, CDR1 WNHNN and CDR2 SYGVQD (reference sequence). CDR3 length: 13 residues. CDR3: CASSTQYQETQYF. In DNA form, the CDR3 reads TGCGCCAGCAGTACACAGTATCAAGAGACCCAGTACTTC.

The J gene is TRBJ2-7, the V gene TRBV4-1, with D possibly TRBD2 on 7 matching bases. Germline CDR1 MGHRA, CDR2 YSYEKL. Trimming cost V 1 base and J 4 bases, with 14 bases left between them. The CDR3 covers 15 residues. The chain's CDR3 is CASSQVAGASYEQYF. CDR3 DNA sequence: TGCGCCAGCAGCCAAGTTGCGGGGGCGTCATACGAGCAGTACTTC.

The J gene is TRBJ2-1, the V gene TRBV28, with D perhaps matching TRBD2 (5 bases). Per germline, CDR1 MDHEN and CDR2 SYDVKM. The V gene lost 3 bases and the J gene lost 14 bases, with 20 bases spanning the gap. The CDR3 covers 14 residues. Here the CDR3 DNA reads TGTGCCAGCAGTTTCCTTCTCGGGGATGCTTATGAGTTCTTC. Encoded protein: CASSFLLGDAYEFF.

CDR3 in DNA: TGTGCCAGCAGGACAGGGTTAGCCTATAATTCACCCCTCCACTTT. Translated: CASRTGLAYNSPLHF. The chain joins TRBV27 to TRBJ1-6; 7 bases are shared with TRBD1. The CDR3 totals 15 residues. V shed 6 bases, J shed 2 bases, and the junction held 4 bases outside the gene matches. Germline V gene lookup returns CDR1 MNHEY and CDR2 SMNVEV (reference sequence).

For this clone: Other DNA sequences within the sample encode an identical CDR3. This sequence joins TRBV30 and TRBJ2-5; no clear D. This CDR3 is 11 amino acids long. V shed 0 bases and J shed 4 bases, with 3 bases lying between them. Looked up from germline, CDR1 is GTSNPN and CDR2 is SVGIG (reference sequence). The CDR3 protein is CAWSVGETQYF. The CDR3 nucleotides are TGTGCCTGGAGTGTCGGAGAGACCCAGTACTTC.

This chain connects TRBV6-1 to TRBJ1-6, with D unclear. Trimming removed 2 bases from V and 10 bases from J, with 15 bases in between. The CDR3 runs to 15 residues. CDR1 and CDR2 (germline): MNHNS, SASEGT. The CDR3 bases are TGTGCCAGCAGTGAATCAGACTGGGCGGGATCACCCCTCCACTTT. Its protein product is CASSESDWAGSPLHF.

This clone appeared once. The chain links TRBV10-3 to TRBJ2-7; D may be TRBD2 (5 bases). This CDR3 comprises 13 residues. CDR1 is ENHRY and CDR2 is SYGVKD in the germline V gene. Trimming cost V 4 bases and J 6 bases, with 13 bases left between them. The CDR3 region is CAISARAWVEQYF. CDR3 DNA sequence: TGTGCCATCAGTGCGAGGGCATGGGTCGAGCAGTACTTC.

CDR3 DNA sequence: TGTGCCAGCAGCTTAACGGGGAGCTCCTACGAGCAGTACTTC. Its translation: CASSLTGSSYEQYF. This chain joins TRBV7-3 and TRBJ2-7, with a weak D call TRBD2 (5 bases). V lost 0 bases, J lost 0 bases, and 6 bases lay in between. Germline CDR1 reads SGHTA; CDR2 reads FQGTGA. The CDR3 loop spans 14 amino acids.

V and J are TRBV7-8 and TRBJ1-3, with D possibly TRBD1 on 6 matching bases. This CDR3 has 16 amino acids. The ends were cut back, 5 bases at V and 0 bases at J, with 14 bases in the middle. Germline V gene lookup returns CDR1 SGHVS and CDR2 FQNEAQ. The chain's CDR3 is CASSLGQTYSGNTIYF. CDR3 bases: TGTGCCAGCAGCCTGGGACAAACTTACTCTGGAAACACCATATATTTT.

This chain connects TRBV10-2 to TRBJ2-7; no definite D call. Trimming took off 5 bases at V and 3 bases at J, with 8 bases between the two ends. From germline, CDR1 is WSHSY and CDR2 SAAADI. The CDR3 loop spans 12 amino acids. Here the CDR3 DNA reads TGCGCCAGCAGTTCCCCACTCTACGAGCAGTACTTC. Its protein product is CASSSPLYEQYF.

The CDR3 bases are TGTGCCAGCAGTTGGGGCATGAACACTGAAGCTTTCTTT. Translation gives CASSWGMNTEAFF. This rearrangement joins TRBV6-5 to TRBJ1-1, with D possibly matching TRBD1 (5 bases). CDR3 size: 13 residues. V lost 4 bases to trimming and J lost 0 bases, with 6 bases between them. Germline CDR1 and CDR2: MNHEY and SVGAGI.

The V call is TRBV5-1, the J call TRBJ2-3; no definite D call. CDR1 and CDR2 (germline): SGHRS, YFSETQ. V lost 5 bases, J lost 3 bases, and 10 bases lay in between. There are 13 residues in the CDR3. CDR3 in amino acids: CASRSPGTDTQYF. DNA for the CDR3: TGCGCCAGCAGGTCCCCCGGGACAGATACGCAGTATTTT.

Note on this clone: The same CDR3 arises from other DNA sequences in this sample as well. The chain couples TRBV28 to TRBJ2-7, with unresolved D. The CDR3 has 11 amino acids. V was clipped by 3 bases and J by 4 bases, with 4 bases between them. Per the germline V gene, CDR1 is MDHEN and CDR2 is SYDVKM. CDR3 sequence reads: CASSFRYEQYF. As DNA, the CDR3 is TGTGCCAGCAGTTTTAGATACGAGCAGTACTTC.

The chain recombines TRBV10-1 with TRBJ1-6; no firm D call. The germline CDR1 and CDR2 sequences are WNHNN and SYGVQD (reference sequence). CDR3 length equals 15 residues. V lost 6 bases, J lost 5 bases, and 14 bases lay in between. DNA for the CDR3: TGCGCCAGCAGGAGGAACACCAGTAATAATTCACCCCTCCACTTT. It specifies CASRRNTSNNSPLHF.

The chain combines TRBV7-8 with TRBJ2-7; 7 nucleotides match TRBD1. The CDR3 contains 16 residues. Germline V lookup: CDR1 SGHVS, CDR2 FQNEAQ. J was trimmed by 2 bases and V by 5 bases; bases with no gene match: 12. The CDR3 DNA sequence: TGTGCCAGCAGCCGTACTTTTGCAGGGGGAGCCTACGAGCAGTACTTC. Amino acid sequence: CASSRTFAGGAYEQYF.

The chain employs TRBV5-1 and TRBJ2-1, with 12 bases lining up with TRBD2. V lost 4 bases and J lost 5; bases outside the gene matches: 13. From germline, CDR1 is SGHRS and CDR2 YFSETQ. The CDR3 is made up of 18 amino acids. The CDR3 spells CASSPGPLAGGPNNEQFF. The CDR3 DNA reads as TGCGCCAGCAGCCCCGGACCCCTAGCGGGGGGGCCCAACAATGAGCAGTTCTTC.

The J gene is TRBJ1-6, the V gene TRBV11-3; 9 bases are a match to TRBD1. The CDR3 has 14 amino acids. Germline V gives CDR1 SGHNT, CDR2 YENEEA. The junction had 4 bases not matched to a gene; V was cut back by 2 bases and J by 11 bases. The CDR3 spells CASSLQGQGTPLHF. The CDR3 region has the DNA TGTGCCAGCAGCTTACAAGGACAGGGGACACCCCTCCACTTT.

This chain links TRBV7-2 with TRBJ1-4, with TRBD1 identical over 8 bases. Trimming at V came to 5 bases and at J to 0 bases, leaving 5 bases not matched to a gene. The length of the CDR3 is 16 residues. The germline gives CDR1 SGHTA, CDR2 FQGNSA. The CDR3 nucleotides read TGTGCCAGCAGCAGGACAGGGACCGCAACTAATGAAAAACTGTTTTTT. The encoded protein is CASSRTGTATNEKLFF.

This clone was recorded once. This rearrangement joins TRBV18 to TRBJ2-5; 9 bases agree with TRBD1. Germline assignment: CDR1 KGHSH and CDR2 LQKENI. V gave up 0 bases and J gave up 2 bases; unmatched junction bases: 1. The CDR3 is 15 amino acids. CDR3 sequence (DNA): TGTGCCAGCTCACCACCGGGACAGGGTCAAGAGACCCAGTACTTC. Protein: CASSPPGQGQETQYF.

J is TRBJ2-3 and V is TRBV6-5, with a weak D call TRBD1 (5 bases). The CDR3 has 16 amino acids. CDR1 is MNHEY and CDR2 is SVGAGI in the germline V gene. Trimming took 2 bases from V and 1 from J, leaving 13 bases between them. CDR3 DNA: TGTGCCAGCAGTTACCGACAGCCAACCCGCACAGATACGCAGTATTTT. This codes for CASSYRQPTRTDTQYF.

The rearrangement links TRBV13 to TRBJ1-1, with TRBD1 matching over 11 bases. After removal of 4 bases from V and 0 bases from J, the junction contained 7 bases not matched to a gene. The CDR3 has 17 amino acids. Germline CDR1 PRHDT, CDR2 FYEKMQ (reference sequence). The CDR3 region is CASSSVRDRGVNTEAFF. In DNA, the CDR3 is TGTGCCAGCAGCTCAGTGCGGGACAGGGGGGTGAACACTGAAGCTTTCTTT.

The V and J genes are TRBV25-1 and TRBJ1-3; D gene ambiguous. Germline CDR1 is MGHDK and CDR2 is SYGVNS. This CDR3 comprises 16 residues. Trimming cost V 0 bases and J 2 bases, with 11 bases left between them. The DNA for the CDR3 is TGTGCCAGCAGTGAATACATGCGAAATGCTGGAAACACCATATATTTT. Translated, it gives CASSEYMRNAGNTIYF. Supplemented by reference TRBV25-1 and TRBJ1-3, the full variable domain reads EADIYQTPRYLVIGTGKKITLECSQTMGHDKMYWYQQDPGMELHLIHYSYGVNSTEKGDLSSESTVSRIRTEHFPLTLESARPSHTSQYLCASSEYMRNAGNTIYFGEGSWLTVV.

The chain couples TRBV19 to TRBJ1-3; D is unresolved. Germline V lookup: CDR1 LNHDA, CDR2 SQIVND (reference sequence). This CDR3 is 16 amino acids long. The V end lost 5 bases, the J end lost 0 bases, and 14 bases lay between the germline ends. CDR3 residues: CASSPTTTYSGNTIYF. The CDR3, as DNA: TGTGCCAGTAGTCCGACGACTACATACTCTGGAAACACCATATATTTT.

In its sample, this clone was seen once. The chain combines TRBV9 with TRBJ1-2, with D unclear. CDR3 length: 12 residues. V dropped 3 bases and J dropped 7 bases, with 10 bases sitting between them. From germline, CDR1 is SGDLS and CDR2 YYNGEE. The CDR3: CASSERVGGYTF. In nucleotides, the CDR3 is TGTGCCAGCAGCGAGAGGGTTGGTGGCTACACCTTC.

This chain links TRBV9 with TRBJ2-3, with 8 nucleotides matching TRBD2. The V gene end was trimmed by 4 bases and the J gene end by 2 bases; junction bases not matched to a gene: 9. The V gene's germline CDR1 is SGDLS and CDR2 YYNGEE. The CDR3 runs to 16 residues. CDR3 nucleotide sequence: TGTGCCAGCAGCTCGGCCTATAGCGGGACCACAGATACGCAGTATTTT. Encoded protein: CASSSAYSGTTDTQYF.

This sequence joins TRBV7-9 and TRBJ2-1, with TRBD2 matching 11 bases. Germline V CDR1 and CDR2: SEHNR, FQNEAQ (reference sequence). With V trimmed by 1 base and J by 5 bases, 10 bases remained unmatched. CDR3 length: 18 amino acids. The chain's CDR3 is CASSLVRIAGGSDNEQFF. The CDR3 region has the DNA TGTGCCAGCAGCTTAGTCAGGATAGCGGGAGGGTCTGACAATGAGCAGTTCTTC.

The rearrangement uses TRBV4-1 and TRBJ1-2, with D maybe TRBD1 (6 bases). V gave up 2 bases and J gave up 5 bases, with 15 bases separating them. CDR3 length: 15 amino acids. Germline values: CDR1 MGHRA, CDR2 YSYEKL. The chain's CDR3 is CASSQLQGRHYGYTF. In nucleotides, the CDR3 is TGCGCCAGCAGCCAACTACAGGGCCGTCATTATGGCTACACCTTC.